One sample yielded the 21 T cell receptor beta chains listed below, sequenced in a study of OX40 agonist ivuxolimab in advanced cancers. The repertoire was sequenced with immunoSEQ multiplex PCR; TCRdb's copy has only in-frame clones and lacks some. This sample has 65,000 to 95,000 clones, with 89% found just once. The material sequenced was CD4+ or CD8+ T cells sorted from blood, taken in a trial of the OX40 agonist ivuxolimab. Source of these receptors: an adult with an advanced solid tumor such as melanoma, head and neck, liver or kidney cancer.

This chain's CDR3 is CASTHGPNNEQFF. The CDR3 nucleotides are TGTGCCAGCACTCACGGGCCCAACAATGAGCAGTTCTTC. The chain couples TRBV7-2 to TRBJ2-1; D gene unclear. CDR1 and CDR2 (germline): SGHTA, FQGNSA. This CDR3 region has 13 residues. The V and J ends lost 7 bases and 5 bases respectively, with 12 bases between them.

The rearrangement links TRBV2 to TRBJ2-1; TRBD2 agrees at 14 bases. The V gene end was trimmed by 6 bases and the J gene end by 10 bases; junction bases not matched to a gene: 8. Per the germline V gene, CDR1 is SNHLY and CDR2 is FYNNEI. The CDR3 loop spans 15 amino acids. The CDR3 reads CASRRGTSGSREQFF. CDR3 DNA sequence: TGTGCCAGCAGAAGAGGGACTAGCGGGAGCAGGGAGCAGTTCTTC.

This chain joins TRBV5-5 and TRBJ2-1; D gene ambiguous. The germline V gene encodes CDR1 SGHKS and CDR2 YYEKEE (reference sequence). This CDR3 spans 15 amino acids. V was cut by 6 bases and J by 7 bases, with 20 bases left in between. The CDR3 protein is CASNAGSYVPNEQFF. CDR3 in DNA: TGTGCCAGCAACGCCGGGTCCTACGTGCCTAATGAGCAGTTCTTC.

The chain recombines TRBV7-5 with TRBJ2-1; the table's TRBD2 call for D was not verified on the DNA. TRBV7-5 is noted as a pseudogene. The CDR3 runs to 13 residues. The CDR3 loop reads CVRSLGGPNEQFF. Here the CDR3 DNA reads TGTGTCAGAAGCTTAGGAGGGCCGAATGAGCAGTTCTTC.

This sequence joins TRBV7-3 and TRBJ2-2, with no clear D. The germline V and J ends were trimmed by 2 bases and 0 bases, with 13 bases remaining between them. In germline, CDR1 is SGHTA, CDR2 FQGTGA. This CDR3 comprises 17 residues. DNA for the CDR3: TGTGCCAGCAGCTTATCGGCCCGCGCCGCGAACACCGGGGAGCTGTTTTTT. It is translated as CASSLSARAANTGELFF.

The chain combines TRBV9 with TRBJ1-5; D perhaps matches TRBD1 (5 bases). Germline CDR1 reads SGDLS; CDR2 reads YYNGEE. The CDR3 consists of 13 residues. Deletions cut 3 bases from V and 7 bases from J, with 11 bases between. CDR3 protein: CASSEAGRQPQHF. DNA of the CDR3: TGTGCCAGCAGCGAAGCAGGGCGGCAGCCCCAGCATTTT.

This clone was recorded only once. The V and J genes are TRBV19 and TRBJ1-1; D is perhaps TRBD1 (6 bases). Per germline, CDR1 LNHDA and CDR2 SQIVND (reference sequence). This CDR3 is built from 13 residues. V lost 10 bases, J lost 4 bases, and 16 bases lay in between. The CDR3 DNA reads as TGTGCCACCGGACAGACTCGAGGCACTGAAGCTTTCTTT. It specifies CATGQTRGTEAFF.

The rearrangement uses TRBV7-1 and TRBJ2-3; TRBD2 agrees at 8 bases. TRBV7-1 is filed as an ORF, its function uncertain. The CDR3 totals 16 residues. V trimming: 5 bases; J trimming: 6 bases; junction bases outside the gene matches: 13. CDR3 sequence: CASSPSGGAAFDTQYF. CDR3 DNA sequence: TGTGCCAGCAGCCCATCCGGGGGGGCCGCTTTTGATACGCAGTATTTT.

The chain links TRBV2 to TRBJ2-2, with D possibly TRBD1 on 6 matching bases. The germline gives CDR1 SNHLY, CDR2 FYNNEI. The CDR3 totals 15 residues. The V end was cut by 6 bases, the J end by 4 bases, with 15 bases between. The CDR3, as DNA: TGTGCCAGCAGGTTGACAGGCCCGGGCACCGGGGAGCTGTTTTTT. Protein: CASRLTGPGTGELFF.

This chain joins TRBV5-1 and TRBJ2-3; D call uncertain. Trimming shortened V by 5 bases and J by 9 bases, and 13 bases separated the two germline ends. This CDR3 region has 12 residues. Germline V gene data show CDR1 as SGHRS and CDR2 as YFSETQ. The CDR3 nucleotides read TGCGCCAGCAGTTTCCCCGGTGCCACGCAGTATTTT. It encodes CASSFPGATQYF.

The chain has TRBV5-4 and TRBJ1-1; a weak D match, TRBD1 (5 bases). The ends were cut back, 5 bases at V and 4 bases at J, with 18 bases in the middle. CDR3 length equals 15 residues. Germline V gene sequence: CDR1 SGHNT, CDR2 YYREEE (reference sequence). CDR3 bases: TGTGCCAGCAGTTCTTCAGGGTTGACCGGCACTGAAGCTTTCTTT. It encodes CASSSSGLTGTEAFF.

The rearrangement links TRBV4-1 to TRBJ2-7; D may be TRBD2 (6 bases). The CDR3 contains 15 residues. The V end lost 1 base, the J end lost 3 bases, and 13 bases lay between the germline ends. Germline CDR1 is MGHRA and CDR2 is YSYEKL. This CDR3 is CASSQGPGENYEQYF. The CDR3 nucleotides read TGCGCCAGCAGCCAAGGTCCGGGGGAAAACTACGAGCAGTACTTC.

This clone was observed once. The chain employs TRBV2 and TRBJ2-1; D not resolved. The CDR3 covers 14 residues. Germline CDR1 reads SNHLY; CDR2 reads FYNNEI. Trimming shortened V by 6 bases and J by 4 bases, and 13 bases separated the two germline ends. CDR3 loop: CASSQETVYNEQFF. In DNA, the CDR3 is TGTGCCAGCAGCCAGGAGACTGTGTACAATGAGCAGTTCTTC.

V usage is TRBV7-3 and J usage is TRBJ2-3; 8 positions agree with TRBD2. CDR3 length: 15 residues. The ends lost 4 bases at V and 2 bases at J; junction bases unmatched: 5. CDR1 SGHTA and CDR2 FQGTGA come from the germline V gene. The CDR3 protein is CASSSGSGITDTQYF. For the CDR3, the DNA is TGTGCCAGCAGCTCCGGTAGCGGGATCACAGATACGCAGTATTTT. The entire variable domain, with the rest obtained from reference TRBV7-3 and TRBJ2-3, is as follows: GAGVSQTPSNKVTEKGKYVELRCDPISGHTALYWYRQSLGQGPEFLIYFQGTGAADDSGLPNDRFFAVRPEGSVSTLKIQRTERGDSAVYLCASSSGSGITDTQYFGPGTRLTVL.

This chain joins TRBV10-3 and TRBJ2-7; 9 bases map to TRBD1. Germline V gene lookup returns CDR1 ENHRY and CDR2 SYGVKD. With V trimmed by 0 bases and J by 5 bases, 8 bases remained unmatched. The CDR3 sequence is 16 residues long. The CDR3 protein is CAISESTSRDRDEQYF. The CDR3 coding sequence is TGTGCCATCAGTGAGTCCACCTCACGGGACAGGGACGAGCAGTACTTC.

The chain joins TRBV7-2 to TRBJ2-3; 10 nucleotides align to TRBD1. J was trimmed by 3 bases and V by 5 bases; bases with no gene match: 5. The CDR3 sequence is 15 residues long. Looked up from germline, CDR1 is SGHTA and CDR2 is FQGNSA. CDR3 protein: CASSPGTGVTDTQYF. CDR3 DNA sequence: TGTGCCAGCAGCCCCGGGACAGGGGTGACAGATACGCAGTATTTT.

The chain combines TRBV5-1 with TRBJ2-5, with D perhaps TRBD2 (5 bases). The CDR3 is 16 residues long. Germline-derived CDR1 and CDR2 are SGHRS and YFSETQ. Trimming pared 2 bases from V and 2 bases from J, leaving 16 bases between. CDR3: CASSLWEIGTQETQYF. For the CDR3, the DNA is TGCGCCAGCAGCTTATGGGAGATCGGTACACAAGAGACCCAGTACTTC.

This rearrangement joins TRBV30 to TRBJ2-3; D remains unclear. V was trimmed by 2 bases and J by 4 bases, leaving 4 bases between them. CDR1 is GTSNPN and CDR2 is SVGIG in the germline V gene (reference sequence). The CDR3 has 11 amino acids. The CDR3 DNA is TGTGCCTGGAGTCGTGCAGATACGCAGTATTTT. It specifies CAWSRADTQYF.

The rearrangement links TRBV10-2 to TRBJ1-3, with a possible D match to TRBD1 (5 bases). Germline V gene lookup returns CDR1 WSHSY and CDR2 SAAADI. The germline V and J ends were trimmed by 0 bases and 2 bases, with 14 bases remaining between them. This CDR3 has 17 residues. CDR3: CASSESGPPFPGNTIYF. The CDR3 DNA reads TGCGCCAGCAGTGAGTCGGGGCCTCCTTTCCCTGGAAACACCATATATTTT.

The gene calls are TRBV7-9 and TRBJ1-1; D call uncertain. The ends were cut back, 1 base at V and 6 bases at J, with 12 bases in the middle. This CDR3 has 14 residues. The germline V gene encodes CDR1 SEHNR and CDR2 FQNEAQ (reference sequence). The CDR3 DNA reads as TGTGCCAGCAGCTTAGAACCGGGCAGAGCTGAAGCTTTCTTT. Its translation: CASSLEPGRAEAFF.

In this sample, this clone turned up once. The chain employs TRBV19 and TRBJ2-3; a possible D gene is TRBD2 (6 bases). Trimming removed 0 bases from V and 8 bases from J, with 9 bases in between. CDR3 length: 13 amino acids. Germline CDR1 and CDR2: LNHDA and SQIVND (reference sequence). For the CDR3, the DNA is TGTGCCAGTAGTATAGATACTAGCAGTACGCAGTATTTT. As protein: CASSIDTSSTQYF.